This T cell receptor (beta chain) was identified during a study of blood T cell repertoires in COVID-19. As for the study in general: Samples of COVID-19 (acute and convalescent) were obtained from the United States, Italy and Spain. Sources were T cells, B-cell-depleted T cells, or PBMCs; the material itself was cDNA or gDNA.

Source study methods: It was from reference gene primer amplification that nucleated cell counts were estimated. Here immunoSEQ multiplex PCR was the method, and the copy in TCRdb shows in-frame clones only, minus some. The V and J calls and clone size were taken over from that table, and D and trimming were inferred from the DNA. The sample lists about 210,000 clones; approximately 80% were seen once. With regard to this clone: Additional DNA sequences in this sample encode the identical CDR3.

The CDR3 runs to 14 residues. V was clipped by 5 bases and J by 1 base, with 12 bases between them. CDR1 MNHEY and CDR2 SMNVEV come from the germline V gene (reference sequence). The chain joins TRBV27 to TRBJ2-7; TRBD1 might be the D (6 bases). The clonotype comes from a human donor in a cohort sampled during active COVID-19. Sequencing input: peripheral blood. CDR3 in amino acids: CASSLNRDSYEQYF. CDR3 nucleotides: TGTGCCAGCAGTCTAAACAGGGATTCCTACGAGCAGTACTTC.